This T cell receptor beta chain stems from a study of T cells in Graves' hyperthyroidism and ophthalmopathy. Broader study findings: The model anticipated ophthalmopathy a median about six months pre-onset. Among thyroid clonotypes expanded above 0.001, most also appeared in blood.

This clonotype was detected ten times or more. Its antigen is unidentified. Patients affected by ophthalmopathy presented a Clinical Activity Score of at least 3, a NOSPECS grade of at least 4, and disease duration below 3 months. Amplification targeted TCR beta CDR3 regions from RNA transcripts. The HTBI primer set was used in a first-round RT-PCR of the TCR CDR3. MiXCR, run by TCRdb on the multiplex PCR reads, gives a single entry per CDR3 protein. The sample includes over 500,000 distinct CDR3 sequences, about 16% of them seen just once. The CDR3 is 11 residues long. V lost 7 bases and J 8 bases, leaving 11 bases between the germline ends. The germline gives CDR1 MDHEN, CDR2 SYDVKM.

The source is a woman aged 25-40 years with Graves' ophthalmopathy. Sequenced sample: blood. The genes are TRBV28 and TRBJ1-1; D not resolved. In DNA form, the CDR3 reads TGTGCCAGCACCGCTTTTGGCGAAGCTTTCTTT. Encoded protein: CASTAFGEAFF.